One TCR beta chain is described in this entry. Using immunoSEQ multiplex PCR, the repertoire was profiled, and TCRdb retains in-frame clones only, with some absent. In the table there are about 150,000 clones, about four fifths of which are singletons. These data are taken from a study of blood T cell repertoires in COVID-19. Study at large: Spain, Italy and the United States supplied samples that represented acute and convalescent COVID-19.

J was trimmed by 0 bases and V by 4 bases; bases with no gene match: 0. This CDR3 comprises 14 residues. Germline V gene data show CDR1 as SGHTA and CDR2 as FQGTGA. Input material: peripheral blood. The TCR was taken from a woman of 80 years or more with COVID-19, enrolled during active disease. V is TRBV7-3 and J is TRBJ2-1; TRBD1 matches at 7 bases. The CDR3 bases are TGTGCCAGCAGCTGGGACAGCTCCTACAATGAGCAGTTCTTC. Its translation is CASSWDSSYNEQFF.